The clone carrying this T cell receptor beta chain has a single count. These data originate in a study of blood T cell repertoires in COVID-19. Turning to the study itself: Samples came from the United States, Italy and Spain, spanning acute and convalescent COVID-19.

The J segment lost 5 bases and the V segment lost 1 base, leaving 6 bases of the junction unmatched. Per germline, CDR1 SGHNT and CDR2 YYREEE (reference sequence). The CDR3 contains 15 residues. In the source study's methods: Reference gene primers were amplified, and this amplification served to estimate nucleated cell counts. Profiling relied on immunoSEQ multiplex PCR, and the TCRdb table lists in-frame clones only, not all of them. V and J calls and clone size are as listed in that table; D and trimming were resolved from the DNA. This repertoire shows approximately 250,000 clones, 85% to 90% found once; its top ten account for roughly 3.7%. Ages ranged from about 18 to 89 years, with residence in approximately 25 US areas. Cohort 3 donors counted as recovered after two negative PCRs, clearance, or resolved symptoms.

The sequenced sample consisted of PBMCs or T cells enriched from blood (not recorded which). The origin of this receptor is a woman younger than 45 who had recovered from COVID-19. The chain employs TRBV5-4 and TRBJ2-1; TRBD2 agrees at 7 bases. The CDR3 region is CASSLWERGNNEQFF. CDR3 DNA: TGTGCCAGCAGCTTGTGGGAGCGGGGAAACAATGAGCAGTTCTTC.